A selection of T cell receptor beta chains follows, all from one sample in a study of shared clonotypes between healthy human individuals. The method was immunoSEQ multiplex PCR; TCRdb's version includes in-frame clones alone and lacks a portion of them. The sample includes hundreds of thousands of clones, around 96% of them seen just once. The specimen sequenced was naive CD8+ T cells sorted from blood. These receptors were taken from a woman under 40 in good health. CDR3s include the opening cysteine and the closing phenylalanine or tryptophan. Size values are once, few and many counts, or a class for expanded clones, and some rows have none.

abundance,v_gene,j_gene,CDR3aa
.,TRBV4-1,TRBJ2-7,CASSHGTSGSYEQYF
.,TRBV7-9,TRBJ2-1,CASSHTPIVEQFF
.,TRBV6-5,.,CASSYGAGAYEQYF
.,TRBV7-7,TRBJ2-5,CASSLKASGTETQYF
once,TRBV28,TRBJ1-4,CASSLSSEGLNEKLFF
.,TRBV7-9,TRBJ2-7,CASSPLAEQYF
once,TRBV4-2,TRBJ1-1,CASSQDSPTEAFF
.,TRBV7-9,TRBJ2-7,CASSLVAGTPYEQYF
.,TRBV14,TRBJ1-2,CASSETGLALYGYTF
.,TRBV11-1,TRBJ2-7,CASSLGTGQRHEQYF
once,TRBV27,TRBJ2-7,CASSLSGLVREQYF
.,TRBV11-2,TRBJ2-3,CASSGTVGIADTQYF
.,TRBV30,TRBJ1-4,CAWSVVDEKLFF
.,TRBV27,TRBJ2-7,CASRTGVREQYF
.,TRBV6-4,TRBJ2-1,CASSPGVGGPDNEQFF
.,TRBV27,TRBJ2-1,CASSPSLNEQFF
.,TRBV5-6,TRBJ1-4,CASSWRQYNEKLFF
.,TRBV27,TRBJ2-6,CASSIEGSGANVLTF
.,TRBV28,TRBJ2-1,CASSGGTGVYNEQFF
.,TRBV19,TRBJ2-7,CASSSLIGVYEQYF
.,TRBV27,TRBJ2-7,CASSITGGGLIEQYF
.,TRBV4-1,TRBJ1-5,CASSQVPVPMQPQHF
.,TRBV30,TRBJ1-1,CAWSVSRNTEAFF
.,TRBV5-1,TRBJ2-7,CASSLGTWIKSYEQYF
.,TRBV5-4,TRBJ2-4,CASSSANIQYF
.,TRBV9,TRBJ2-5,CASSVVGGKETQYF
.,TRBV5-6,TRBJ2-7,CASSEVTGGLYEQYF
.,TRBV27,TRBJ1-5,CASSFYGGDQPQHF
.,TRBV28,TRBJ2-7,CASSLPREDAVQYF
.,TRBV11-2,TRBJ1-4,CASSPEGEKLFF